Included here is one T cell receptor beta chain sequence, with context. Antigen: not known. Possible read error: a much larger clone is one base away. The data stem from a study of molecular identifiers for immune sequencing clone quantification. Broader study findings: Spiked Jurkat TCR RNA from one cell was reportedly detectable among fewer than 1.2 million naive cells. Identical TCR molecules can share a barcode, and this sharing could underestimate highly expanded clone sizes. Over 97% of CMV-specific effector molecules, but under 1% of naive ones, were in clones above 20 copies.

The germline gives CDR1 MGHRA, CDR2 YSYEKL. The CDR3 runs to 15 residues. Between the trimmed V and J ends, which lost 1 base and 4 bases, there was a span of 13 bases. TCRdb processed the PCR reads anew with MiXCR; each CDR3 protein has one entry. The sample contains about half a million distinct CDR3 sequences, about a fifth of which appear only once. The origin of this receptor is a human donor in good health. Some libraries in this study had Jurkat cell RNA spiked in. This sequence joins TRBV4-1 and TRBJ2-5; no clear D gene. The sequenced sample consisted of naive CD8+ T cells from blood, with Jurkat cell RNA spiked in. The subset: FACS-sorted CD8+CD4-CCR7+CD45RA+ naive T cells. The CDR3 loop is CASSQVPGFRETQYF. In DNA form, the CDR3 reads TGCGCCAGCAGCCAAGTGCCCGGGTTTCGAGAGACCCAGTACTTC.